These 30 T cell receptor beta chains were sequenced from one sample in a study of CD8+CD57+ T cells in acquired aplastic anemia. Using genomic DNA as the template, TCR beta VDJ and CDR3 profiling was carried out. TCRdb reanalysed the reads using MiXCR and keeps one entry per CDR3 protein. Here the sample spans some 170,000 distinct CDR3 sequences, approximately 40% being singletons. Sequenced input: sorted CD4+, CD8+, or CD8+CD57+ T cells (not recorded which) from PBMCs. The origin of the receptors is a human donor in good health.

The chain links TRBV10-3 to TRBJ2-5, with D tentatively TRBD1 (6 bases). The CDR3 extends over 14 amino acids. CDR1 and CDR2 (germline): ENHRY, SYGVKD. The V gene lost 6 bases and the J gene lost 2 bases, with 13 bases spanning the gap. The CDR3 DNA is TGTGCCATCAGGGGGGCCTTACCACAAGAGACCCAGTACTTC. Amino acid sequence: CAIRGALPQETQYF.

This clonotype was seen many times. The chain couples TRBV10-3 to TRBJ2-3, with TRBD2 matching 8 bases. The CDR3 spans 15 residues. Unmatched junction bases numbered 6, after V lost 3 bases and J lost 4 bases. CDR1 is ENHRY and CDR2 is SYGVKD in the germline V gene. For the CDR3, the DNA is TGTGCCATCAGTGAAAGCGGGAGCTGGGCAGATACGCAGTATTTT. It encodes CAISESGSWADTQYF.

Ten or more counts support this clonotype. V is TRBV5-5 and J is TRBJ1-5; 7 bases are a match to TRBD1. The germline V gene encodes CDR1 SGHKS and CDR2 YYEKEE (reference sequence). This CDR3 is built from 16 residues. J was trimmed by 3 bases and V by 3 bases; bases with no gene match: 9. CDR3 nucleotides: TGTGCCAGCAGCTCAGCAGGGGGTTGGGACAATCAGCCCCAGCATTTT. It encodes CASSSAGGWDNQPQHF.

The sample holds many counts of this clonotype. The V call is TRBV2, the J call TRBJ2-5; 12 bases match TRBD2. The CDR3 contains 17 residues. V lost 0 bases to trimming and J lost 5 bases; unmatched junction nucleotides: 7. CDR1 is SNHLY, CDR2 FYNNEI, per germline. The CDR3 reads CASSEATSGGLQETQYF. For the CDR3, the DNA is TGTGCCAGCAGTGAAGCGACTAGCGGGGGACTCCAGGAGACCCAGTACTTC.

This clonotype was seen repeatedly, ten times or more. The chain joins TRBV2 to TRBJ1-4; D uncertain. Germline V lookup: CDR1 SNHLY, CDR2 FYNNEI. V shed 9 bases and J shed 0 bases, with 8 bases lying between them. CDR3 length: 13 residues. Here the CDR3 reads CASGRATNEKLFF. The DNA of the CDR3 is TGTGCCAGTGGGAGAGCAACTAATGAAAAACTGTTTTTT.

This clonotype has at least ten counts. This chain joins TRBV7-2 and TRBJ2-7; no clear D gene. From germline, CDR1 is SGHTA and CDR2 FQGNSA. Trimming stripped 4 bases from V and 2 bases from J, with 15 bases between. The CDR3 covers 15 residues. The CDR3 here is CASSSFTEPTYEQYF. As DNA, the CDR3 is TGTGCCAGCAGCTCCTTCACGGAGCCCACCTACGAGCAGTACTTC.

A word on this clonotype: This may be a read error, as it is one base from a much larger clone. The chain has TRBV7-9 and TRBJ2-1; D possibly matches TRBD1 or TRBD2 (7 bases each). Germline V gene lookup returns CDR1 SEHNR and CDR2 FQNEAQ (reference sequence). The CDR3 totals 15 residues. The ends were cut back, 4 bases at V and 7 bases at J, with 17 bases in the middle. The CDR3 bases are TGTGCCAGCAGCTCAGGGGGGGACCCGTCAAATGAGCAGTTCTTC. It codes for CASSSGGDPSNEQFF.

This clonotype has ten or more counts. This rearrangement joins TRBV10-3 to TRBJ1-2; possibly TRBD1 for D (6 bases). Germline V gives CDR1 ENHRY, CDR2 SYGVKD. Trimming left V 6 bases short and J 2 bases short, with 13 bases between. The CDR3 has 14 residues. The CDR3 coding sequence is TGTGCCATCAGATGGACAGAGACGAACTATGGCTACACCTTC. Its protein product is CAIRWTETNYGYTF.

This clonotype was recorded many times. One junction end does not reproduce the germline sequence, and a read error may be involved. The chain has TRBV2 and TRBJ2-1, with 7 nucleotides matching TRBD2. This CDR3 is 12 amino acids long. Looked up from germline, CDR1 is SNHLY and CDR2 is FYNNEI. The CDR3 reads CASSEGLGRGVF. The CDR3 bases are TGTGCCAGCAGTGAAGGCCTGGGACGGGGGGTCTTC. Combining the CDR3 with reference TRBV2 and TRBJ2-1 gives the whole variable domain EPEVTQTPSHQVTQMGQEVILRCVPISNHLYFYWYRQILGQKVEFLVSFYNNEISEKSEIFDDQFSVERPDGSNFTLKIRSTKLEDSAMYFCASSEGLGRGVFGPGTRLTVL.

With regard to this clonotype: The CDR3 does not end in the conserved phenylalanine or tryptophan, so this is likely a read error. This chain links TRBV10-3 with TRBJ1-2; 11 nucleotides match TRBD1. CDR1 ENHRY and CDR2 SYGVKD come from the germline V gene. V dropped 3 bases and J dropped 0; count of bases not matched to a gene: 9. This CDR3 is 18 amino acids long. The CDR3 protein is CAISDRTGGNNANYGYTI. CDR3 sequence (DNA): TGTGCCATCAGTGACCGGACAGGGGGCAACAACGCTAACTATGGCTACACCATA.

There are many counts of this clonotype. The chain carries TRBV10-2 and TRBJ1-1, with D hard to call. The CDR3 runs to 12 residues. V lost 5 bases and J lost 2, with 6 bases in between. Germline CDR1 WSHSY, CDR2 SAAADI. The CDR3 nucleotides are TGCGCCAGCAGTAAACTAAACACTGAAGCTTTCTTT. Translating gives CASSKLNTEAFF.

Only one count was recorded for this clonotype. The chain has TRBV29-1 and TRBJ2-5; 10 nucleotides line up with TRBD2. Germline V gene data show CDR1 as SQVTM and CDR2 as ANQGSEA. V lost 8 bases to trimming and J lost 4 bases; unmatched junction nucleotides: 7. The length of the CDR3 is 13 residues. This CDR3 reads CSLGLAARETQYF. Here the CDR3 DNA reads TGCAGCCTTGGACTAGCGGCACGAGAGACCCAGTACTTC.

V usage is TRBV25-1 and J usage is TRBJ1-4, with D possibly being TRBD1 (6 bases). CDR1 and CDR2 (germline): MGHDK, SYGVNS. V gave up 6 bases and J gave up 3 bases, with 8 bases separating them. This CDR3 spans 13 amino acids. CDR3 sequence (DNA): TGTGCCAGCAGACAGGGAGCTAATGAAAAACTGTTTTTT. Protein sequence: CASRQGANEKLFF.

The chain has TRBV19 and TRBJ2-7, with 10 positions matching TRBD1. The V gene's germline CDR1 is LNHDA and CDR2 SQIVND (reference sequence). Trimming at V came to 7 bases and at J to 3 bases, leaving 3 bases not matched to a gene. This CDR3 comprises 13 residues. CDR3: CASTGTGVYEQYF. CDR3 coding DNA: TGTGCCAGTACCGGGACAGGGGTCTACGAGCAGTACTTC.

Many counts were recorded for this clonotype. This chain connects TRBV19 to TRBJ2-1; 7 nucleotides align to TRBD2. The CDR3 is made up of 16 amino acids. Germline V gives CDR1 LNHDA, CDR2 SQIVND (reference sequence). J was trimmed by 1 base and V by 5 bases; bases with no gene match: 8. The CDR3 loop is CASSFSAGLSYNEQFF. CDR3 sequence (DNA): TGTGCCAGTAGTTTTAGCGCGGGACTATCCTACAATGAGCAGTTCTTC.

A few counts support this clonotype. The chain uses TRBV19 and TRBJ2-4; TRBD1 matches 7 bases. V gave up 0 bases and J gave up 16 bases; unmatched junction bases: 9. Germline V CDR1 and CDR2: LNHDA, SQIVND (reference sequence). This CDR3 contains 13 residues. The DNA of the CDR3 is TGTGCCAGTAGTATAGATTGGCAGGGGGTTGAATACTTC. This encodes CASSIDWQGVEYF.

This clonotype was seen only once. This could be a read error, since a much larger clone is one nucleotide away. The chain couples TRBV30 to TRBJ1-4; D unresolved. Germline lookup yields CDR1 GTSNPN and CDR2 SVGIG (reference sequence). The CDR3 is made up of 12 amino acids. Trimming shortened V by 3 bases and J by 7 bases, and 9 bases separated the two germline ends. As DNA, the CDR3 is TGTGCCTGGAGCGTCGCCGTTGAAAAACTGTTTTTT. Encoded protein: CAWSVAVEKLFF.

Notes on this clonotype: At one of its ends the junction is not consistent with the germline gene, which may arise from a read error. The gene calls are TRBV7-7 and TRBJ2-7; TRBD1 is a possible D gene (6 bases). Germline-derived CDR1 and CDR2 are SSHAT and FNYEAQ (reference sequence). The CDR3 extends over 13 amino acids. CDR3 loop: CASSLKQGYEQYF. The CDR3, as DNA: TGTGCTAGCAGCCTGAAACAGGGATACGAGCAGTACTTC.

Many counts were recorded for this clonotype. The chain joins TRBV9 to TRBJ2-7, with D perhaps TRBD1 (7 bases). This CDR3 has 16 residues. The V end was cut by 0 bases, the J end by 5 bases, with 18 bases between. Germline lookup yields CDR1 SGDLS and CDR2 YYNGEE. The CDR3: CASSVGGDSLRDEQYF. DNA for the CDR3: TGTGCCAGCAGCGTAGGGGGGGACAGTCTGAGGGACGAGCAGTACTTC.

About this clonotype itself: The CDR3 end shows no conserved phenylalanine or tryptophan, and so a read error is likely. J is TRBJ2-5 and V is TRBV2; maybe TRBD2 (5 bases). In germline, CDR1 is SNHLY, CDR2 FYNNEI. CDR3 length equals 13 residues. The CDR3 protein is CASAGGLQETQYL. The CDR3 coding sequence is TGCGCCAGCGCAGGCGGACTGCAAGAGACCCAGTACCTC.

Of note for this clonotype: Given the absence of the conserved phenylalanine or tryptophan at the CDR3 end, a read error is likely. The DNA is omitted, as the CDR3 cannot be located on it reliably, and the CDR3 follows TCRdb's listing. The CDR3 is CSVDSGGMI. The chain carries TRBV29-1 and TRBJ1-1; the table's D gene call, TRBD1, was not cross checked with the DNA. Germline CDR1 is SQVTM and CDR2 is ANQGSEA. The CDR3 has 9 residues if both end residues are counted.

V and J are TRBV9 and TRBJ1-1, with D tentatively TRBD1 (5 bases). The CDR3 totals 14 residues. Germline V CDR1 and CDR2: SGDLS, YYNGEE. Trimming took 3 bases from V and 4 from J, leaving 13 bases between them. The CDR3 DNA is TGTGCCAGCAGCGGCCGTCAGGGCTTCACTGAAGCTTTCTTT. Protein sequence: CASSGRQGFTEAFF.

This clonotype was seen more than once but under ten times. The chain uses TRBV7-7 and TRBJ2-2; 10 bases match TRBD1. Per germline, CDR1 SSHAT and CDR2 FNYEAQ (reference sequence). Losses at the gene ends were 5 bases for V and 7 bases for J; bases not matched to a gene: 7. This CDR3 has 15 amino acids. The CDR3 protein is CASSPDRGLGGELFF. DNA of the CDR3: TGTGCCAGCAGCCCAGACAGGGGGCTAGGCGGGGAGCTGTTTTTT. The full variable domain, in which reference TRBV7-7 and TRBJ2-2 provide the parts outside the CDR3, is GAGVSQSPRYKVTKRGQDVTLRCDPISSHATLYWYQQALGQGPEFLTYFNYEAQPDKSGLPSDRFSAERPEGSISTLTIQRTEQRDSAMYRCASSPDRGLGGELFFGEGSRLTVL.

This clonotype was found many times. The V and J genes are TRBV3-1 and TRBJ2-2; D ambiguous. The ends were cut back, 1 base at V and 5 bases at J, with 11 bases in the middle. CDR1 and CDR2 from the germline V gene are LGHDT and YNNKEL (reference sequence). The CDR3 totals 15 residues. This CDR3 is CASSQGTVITGELFF. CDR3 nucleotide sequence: TGTGCCAGCAGCCAAGGGACGGTCATAACCGGGGAGCTGTTTTTT.

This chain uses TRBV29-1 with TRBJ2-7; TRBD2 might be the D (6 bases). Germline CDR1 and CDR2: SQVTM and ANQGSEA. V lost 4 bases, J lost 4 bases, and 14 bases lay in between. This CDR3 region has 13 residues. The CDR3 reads CSVVTGETYEQYF. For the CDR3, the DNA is TGCAGCGTTGTTACGGGGGAAACGTACGAGCAGTACTTC.

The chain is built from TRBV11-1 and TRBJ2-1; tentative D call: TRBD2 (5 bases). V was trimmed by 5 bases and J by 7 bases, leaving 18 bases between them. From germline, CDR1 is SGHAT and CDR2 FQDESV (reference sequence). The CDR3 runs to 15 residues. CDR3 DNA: TGTGCCAGCAGCCTTCCGGGATCGCGGGCAAATGAGCAGTTCTTC. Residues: CASSLPGSRANEQFF.

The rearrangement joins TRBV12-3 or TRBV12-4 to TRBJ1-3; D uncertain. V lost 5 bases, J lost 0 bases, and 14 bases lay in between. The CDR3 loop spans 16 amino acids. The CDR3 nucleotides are TGTGCCAGCAGTCATCGGGGAATAACCTCTGGAAACACCATATATTTT. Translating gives CASSHRGITSGNTIYF.

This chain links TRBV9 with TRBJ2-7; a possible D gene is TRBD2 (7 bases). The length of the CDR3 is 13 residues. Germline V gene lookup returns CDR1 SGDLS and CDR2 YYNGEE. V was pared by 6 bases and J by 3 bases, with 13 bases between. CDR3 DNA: TGTGCCAGCATGGGGGGGGGCGGCTACGAGCAGTACTTC. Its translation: CASMGGGGYEQYF.

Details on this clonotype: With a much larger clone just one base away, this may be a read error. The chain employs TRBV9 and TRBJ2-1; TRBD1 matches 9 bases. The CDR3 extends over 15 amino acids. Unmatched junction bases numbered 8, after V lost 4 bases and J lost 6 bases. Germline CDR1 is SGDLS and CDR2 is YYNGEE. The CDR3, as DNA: TGTGCCAGCAGCACTTGGACAGGGGTATCCAATGAGCAGTTCTTC. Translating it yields CASSTWTGVSNEQFF.

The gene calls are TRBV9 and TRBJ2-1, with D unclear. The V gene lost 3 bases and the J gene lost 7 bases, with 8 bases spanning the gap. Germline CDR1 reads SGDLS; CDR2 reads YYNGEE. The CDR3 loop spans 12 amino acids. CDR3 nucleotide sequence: TGTGCCAGCAGCGGCACACAGAATGAGCAGTTCTTC. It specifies CASSGTQNEQFF.